The 5 T cell receptor beta chains given below trace back to one sample, sequenced in a study of blood T cell repertoires in COVID-19. Method: immunoSEQ multiplex PCR; TCRdb's copy keeps in-frame clones and lacks some. This sample has 220,000 or so clones; 86% occur once, and the top ten carry roughly 1.9%. Sequencing was done on a sample of PBMCs or T cells enriched from blood (not recorded which). These receptors all come from a woman aged 45-65 years who had recovered from COVID-19.

The gene calls are TRBV7-2 and TRBJ2-2; 10 bases match TRBD1. The CDR3 consists of 15 residues. The ends lost 4 bases at V and 6 bases at J; junction bases unmatched: 5. Germline V CDR1 and CDR2: SGHTA, FQGNSA. The CDR3 loop reads CASSSGTGAAGELFF. The DNA for the CDR3 is TGTGCCAGCAGCTCCGGGACAGGGGCGGCCGGGGAGCTGTTTTTT.

The chain links TRBV2 to TRBJ1-4; 8 bases line up with TRBD1. This CDR3 is built from 15 residues. In germline, CDR1 is SNHLY, CDR2 FYNNEI. The V gene end was trimmed by 5 bases and the J gene end by 4 bases; junction bases not matched to a gene: 6. For the CDR3, the DNA is TGTGCCAGCAGTTCCGACAGGGGAGATAATGAAAAACTGTTTTTT. It specifies CASSSDRGDNEKLFF.

Note on this clone: At one boundary the junction diverges from the germline segment, which might be a read error. V is TRBV6-1 and J is TRBJ2-7; 8 nucleotides agree with TRBD2. The germline V gene encodes CDR1 MNHNS and CDR2 SASEGT. CDR3 length equals 14 residues. CDR3 in DNA: TGTGCCAGCATTGAAGGGACTAGAGATTCCGAGCAGTACTTC. This gives the protein CASIEGTRDSEQYF.

About this clone: The junction departs from the called germline gene at one end, perhaps through a read error. The sample carries other DNA sequences with the same CDR3. The V call is TRBV5-5, the J call TRBJ2-3; 11 nucleotides line up with TRBD1. CDR1 and CDR2 from the germline V gene are SGHKS and YYEKEE (reference sequence). CDR3 length: 16 amino acids. As DNA, the CDR3 is TGTGCCAGCAGTTTGGGACAGGGGGTCGGCACAGATACGCAGTATTTT. It specifies CASSLGQGVGTDTQYF.

V and J are TRBV7-9 and TRBJ1-2; TRBD1 might be the D (5 bases). The CDR3 covers 14 residues. Germline loops: CDR1 SEHNR, CDR2 FQNEAQ (reference sequence). V was trimmed by 1 base and J by 5 bases, leaving 11 bases between them. DNA of the CDR3: TGTGCCAGCAGCTTAGTGGGGCCTTTATATGGCTACACCTTC. Residues: CASSLVGPLYGYTF.